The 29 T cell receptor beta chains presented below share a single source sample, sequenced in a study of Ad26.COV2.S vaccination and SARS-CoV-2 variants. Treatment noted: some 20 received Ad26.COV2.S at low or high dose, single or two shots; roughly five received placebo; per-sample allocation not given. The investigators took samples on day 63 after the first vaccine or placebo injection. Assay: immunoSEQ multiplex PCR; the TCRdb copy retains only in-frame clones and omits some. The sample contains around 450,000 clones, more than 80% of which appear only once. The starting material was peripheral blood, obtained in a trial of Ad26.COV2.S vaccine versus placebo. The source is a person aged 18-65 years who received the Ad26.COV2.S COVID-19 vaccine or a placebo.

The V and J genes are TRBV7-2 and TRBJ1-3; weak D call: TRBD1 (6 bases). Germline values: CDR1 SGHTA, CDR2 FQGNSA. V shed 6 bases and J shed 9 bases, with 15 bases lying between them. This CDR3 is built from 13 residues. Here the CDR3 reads CASSYIDRSTIYF. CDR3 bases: TGTGCCAGCAGTTATATTGACAGGTCCACCATATATTTT.

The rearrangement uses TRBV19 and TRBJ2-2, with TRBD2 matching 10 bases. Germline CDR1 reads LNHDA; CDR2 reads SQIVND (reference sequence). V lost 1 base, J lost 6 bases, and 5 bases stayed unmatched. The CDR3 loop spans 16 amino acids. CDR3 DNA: TGTGCCAGTAGTATAGTAAGCGGGAGGGCAGCCGGGGAGCTGTTTTTT. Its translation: CASSIVSGRAAGELFF. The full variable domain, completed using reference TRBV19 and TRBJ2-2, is DGGITQSPKYLFRKEGQNVTLSCEQNLNHDAMYWYRQDPGQGLRLIYYSQIVNDFQKGDIAEGYSVSREKKESFPLTVTSAQKNPTAFYLCASSIVSGRAAGELFFGEGSRLTVL.

CDR3 residues: CASSYATGNIQYF. CDR3 bases: TGTGCCAGCAGTTACGCAACCGGGAACATTCAGTACTTC. The chain has TRBV6-5 and TRBJ2-4; D unclear. Germline V lookup: CDR1 MNHEY, CDR2 SVGAGI. The CDR3 loop spans 13 amino acids. V shed 2 bases and J shed 7 bases, with 9 bases lying between them.

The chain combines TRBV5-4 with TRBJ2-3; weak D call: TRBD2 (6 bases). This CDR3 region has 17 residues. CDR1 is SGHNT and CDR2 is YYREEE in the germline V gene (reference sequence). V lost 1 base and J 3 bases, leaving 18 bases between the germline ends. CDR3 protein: CASSLSAGRGGTDTQYF. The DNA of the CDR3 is TGTGCCAGCAGCTTGTCTGCGGGAAGGGGCGGTACAGATACGCAGTATTTT.

CDR3 nucleotides: TGTGCCAGCACCCGGACAGGGATTCTGAACACTGAAGCTTTCTTT. Its translation: CASTRTGILNTEAFF. This chain joins TRBV6-5 and TRBJ1-1; TRBD1 matches at 8 bases. J was trimmed by 0 bases and V by 7 bases; bases with no gene match: 7. The CDR3 consists of 15 residues. Germline CDR1 is MNHEY and CDR2 is SVGAGI.

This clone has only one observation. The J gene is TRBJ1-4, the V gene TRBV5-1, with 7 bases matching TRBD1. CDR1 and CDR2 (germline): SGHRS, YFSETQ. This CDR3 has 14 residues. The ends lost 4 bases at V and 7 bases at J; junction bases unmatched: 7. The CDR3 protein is CASSPGEGAEKLFF. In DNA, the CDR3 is TGCGCCAGCAGCCCAGGGGAGGGGGCTGAAAAACTGTTTTTT.

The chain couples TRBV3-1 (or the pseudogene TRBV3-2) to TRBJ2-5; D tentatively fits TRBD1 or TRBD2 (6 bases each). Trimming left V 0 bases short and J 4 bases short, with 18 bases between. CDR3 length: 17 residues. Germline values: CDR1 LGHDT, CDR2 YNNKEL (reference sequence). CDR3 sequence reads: CASSQDLGRGLRETQYF. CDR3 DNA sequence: TGTGCCAGCAGCCAAGATCTGGGCCGGGGGCTTCGAGAGACCCAGTACTTC.

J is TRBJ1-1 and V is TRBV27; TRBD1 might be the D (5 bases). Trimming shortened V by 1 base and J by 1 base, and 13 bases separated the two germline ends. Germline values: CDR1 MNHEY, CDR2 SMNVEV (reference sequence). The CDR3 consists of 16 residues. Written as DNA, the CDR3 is TGTGCCAGCAGTTTATTGATAGGGGACGGGAACACTGAAGCTTTCTTT. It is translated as CASSLLIGDGNTEAFF.

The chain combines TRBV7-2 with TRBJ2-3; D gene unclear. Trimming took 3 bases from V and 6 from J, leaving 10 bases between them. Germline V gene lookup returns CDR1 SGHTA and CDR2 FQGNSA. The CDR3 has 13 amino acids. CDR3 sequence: CASSFVRFDTQYF. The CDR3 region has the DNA TGTGCCAGCAGCTTCGTAAGGTTCGATACGCAGTATTTT. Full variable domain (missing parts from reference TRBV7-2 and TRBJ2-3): GAGVSQSPSNKVTEKGKDVELRCDPISGHTALYWYRQSLGQGLEFLIYFQGNSAPDKSGLPSDRFSAERTGGSVSTLTIQRTQQEDSAVYLCASSFVRFDTQYFGPGTRLTVL.

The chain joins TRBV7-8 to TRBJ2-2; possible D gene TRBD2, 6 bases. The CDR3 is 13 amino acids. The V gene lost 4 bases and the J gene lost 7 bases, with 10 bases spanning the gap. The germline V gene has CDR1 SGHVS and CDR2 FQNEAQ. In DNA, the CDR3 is TGTGCCAGCAGCTCCTACGGGGGCGGGGAGCTGTTTTTT. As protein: CASSSYGGGELFF. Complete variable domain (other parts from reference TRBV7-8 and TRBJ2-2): GAGVSQSPRYKVAKRGQDVALRCDPISGHVSLFWYQQALGQGPEFLTYFQNEAQLDKSGLPSDRFFAERPEGSVSTLKIQRTQQEDSAVYLCASSSYGGGELFFGEGSRLTVL.

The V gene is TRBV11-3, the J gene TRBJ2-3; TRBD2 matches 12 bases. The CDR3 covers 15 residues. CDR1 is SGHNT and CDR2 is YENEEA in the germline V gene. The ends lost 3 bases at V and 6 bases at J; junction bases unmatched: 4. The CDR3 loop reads CASSLTSGSSDTQYF. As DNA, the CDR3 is TGTGCCAGCAGCTTGACTAGCGGGAGTTCGGATACGCAGTATTTT.

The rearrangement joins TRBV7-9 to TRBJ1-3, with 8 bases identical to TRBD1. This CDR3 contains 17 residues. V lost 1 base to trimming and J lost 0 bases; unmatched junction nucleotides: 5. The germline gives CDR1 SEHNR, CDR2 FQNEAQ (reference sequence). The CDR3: CASSLGQGLLSGNTIYF. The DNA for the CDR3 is TGTGCCAGCAGCTTAGGACAGGGGCTTCTCTCTGGAAACACCATATATTTT.

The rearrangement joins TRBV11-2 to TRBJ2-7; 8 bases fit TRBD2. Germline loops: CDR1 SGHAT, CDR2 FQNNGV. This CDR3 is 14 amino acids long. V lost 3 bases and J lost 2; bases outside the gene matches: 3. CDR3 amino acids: CASSLASGPYEQYF. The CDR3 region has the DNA TGTGCCAGCAGCTTGGCTAGCGGGCCCTACGAGCAGTACTTC.

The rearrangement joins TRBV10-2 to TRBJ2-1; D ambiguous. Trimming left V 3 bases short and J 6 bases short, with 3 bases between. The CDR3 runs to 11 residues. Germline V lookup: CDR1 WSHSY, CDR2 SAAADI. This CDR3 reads CASSEPNEQFF. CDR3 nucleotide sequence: TGCGCCAGCAGTGAACCCAATGAGCAGTTCTTC.

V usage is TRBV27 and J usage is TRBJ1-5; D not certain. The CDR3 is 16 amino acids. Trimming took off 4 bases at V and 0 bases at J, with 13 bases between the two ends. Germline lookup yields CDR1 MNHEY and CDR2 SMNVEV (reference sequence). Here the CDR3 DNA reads TGTGCCAGCAGTTCTCAAGGTGGAGGTAGCAATCAGCCCCAGCATTTT. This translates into CASSSQGGGSNQPQHF.

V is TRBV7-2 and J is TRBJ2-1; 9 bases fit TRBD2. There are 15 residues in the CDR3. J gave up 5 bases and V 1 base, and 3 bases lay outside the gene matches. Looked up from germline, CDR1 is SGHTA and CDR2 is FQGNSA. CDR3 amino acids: CASSLGAGGHNEQFF. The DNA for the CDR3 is TGTGCCAGCAGCTTAGGAGCGGGAGGCCACAATGAGCAGTTCTTC.

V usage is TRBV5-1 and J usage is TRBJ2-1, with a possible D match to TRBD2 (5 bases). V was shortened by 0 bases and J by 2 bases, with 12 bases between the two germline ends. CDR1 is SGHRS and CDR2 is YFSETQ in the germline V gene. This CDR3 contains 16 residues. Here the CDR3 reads CASSLVATRPYNEQFF. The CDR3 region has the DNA TGCGCCAGCAGCTTGGTGGCCACTAGACCCTACAATGAGCAGTTCTTC.

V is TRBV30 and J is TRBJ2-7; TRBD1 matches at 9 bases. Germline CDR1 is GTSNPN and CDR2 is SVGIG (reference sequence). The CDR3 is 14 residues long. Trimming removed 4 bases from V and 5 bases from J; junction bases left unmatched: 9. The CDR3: CAWKTGGKSNEQYF. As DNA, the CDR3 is TGTGCCTGGAAGACAGGGGGGAAGAGTAACGAGCAGTACTTC.

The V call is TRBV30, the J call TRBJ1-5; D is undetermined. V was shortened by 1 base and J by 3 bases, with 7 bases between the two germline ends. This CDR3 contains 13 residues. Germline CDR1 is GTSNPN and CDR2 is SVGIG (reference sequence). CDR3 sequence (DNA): TGTGCCTGGAGTGGAGGATACAATCAGCCCCAGCATTTT. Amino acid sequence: CAWSGGYNQPQHF.

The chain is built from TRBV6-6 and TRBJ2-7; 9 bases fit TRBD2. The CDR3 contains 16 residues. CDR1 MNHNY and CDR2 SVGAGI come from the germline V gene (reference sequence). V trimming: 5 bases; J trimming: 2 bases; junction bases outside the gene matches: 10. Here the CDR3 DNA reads TGTGCCAGCAGTCGATTATCCGGGACTAGCCCCTACGAGCAGTACTTC. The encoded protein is CASSRLSGTSPYEQYF.

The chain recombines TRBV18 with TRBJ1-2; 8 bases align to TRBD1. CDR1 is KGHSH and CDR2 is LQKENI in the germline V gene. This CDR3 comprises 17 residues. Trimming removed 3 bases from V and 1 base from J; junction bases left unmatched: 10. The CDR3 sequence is CASSPVGTGDGNYGYTF. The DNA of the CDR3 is TGTGCCAGCTCACCGGTCGGGACAGGCGACGGTAACTATGGCTACACCTTC.

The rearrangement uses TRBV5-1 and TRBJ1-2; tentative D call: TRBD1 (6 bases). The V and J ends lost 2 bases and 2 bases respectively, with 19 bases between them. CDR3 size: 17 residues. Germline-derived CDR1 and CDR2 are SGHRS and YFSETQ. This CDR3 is CASSLPGAGAYNYGYTF. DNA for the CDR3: TGCGCCAGCAGCTTACCTGGTGCAGGGGCCTACAACTATGGCTACACCTTC.

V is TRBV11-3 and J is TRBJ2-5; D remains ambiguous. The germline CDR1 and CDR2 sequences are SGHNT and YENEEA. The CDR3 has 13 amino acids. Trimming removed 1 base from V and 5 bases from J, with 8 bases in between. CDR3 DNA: TGTGCCAGCAGCTTAGGCCCGAGGGAGACCCAGTACTTC. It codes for CASSLGPRETQYF.

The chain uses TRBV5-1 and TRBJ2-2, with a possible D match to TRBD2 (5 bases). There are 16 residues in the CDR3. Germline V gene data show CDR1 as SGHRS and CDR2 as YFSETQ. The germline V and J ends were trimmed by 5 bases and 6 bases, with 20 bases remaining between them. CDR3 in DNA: TGCGCCAGCAGGCCGGACTCCACCTTGATCCCCGGGGAGCTGTTTTTT. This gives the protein CASRPDSTLIPGELFF.

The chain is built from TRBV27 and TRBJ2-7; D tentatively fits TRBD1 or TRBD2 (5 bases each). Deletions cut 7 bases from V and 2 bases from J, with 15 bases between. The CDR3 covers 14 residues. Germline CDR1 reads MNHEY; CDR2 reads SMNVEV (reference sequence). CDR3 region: CASTPGTLPYEQYF. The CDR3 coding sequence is TGTGCCAGCACCCCAGGGACGCTCCCCTACGAGCAGTACTTC.

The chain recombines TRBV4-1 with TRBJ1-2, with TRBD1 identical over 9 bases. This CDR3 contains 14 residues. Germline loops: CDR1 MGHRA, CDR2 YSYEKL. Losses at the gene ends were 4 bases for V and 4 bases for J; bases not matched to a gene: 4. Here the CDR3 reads CASSPTGGFYGYTF. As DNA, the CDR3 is TGCGCCAGCAGCCCGACAGGGGGATTCTATGGCTACACCTTC.

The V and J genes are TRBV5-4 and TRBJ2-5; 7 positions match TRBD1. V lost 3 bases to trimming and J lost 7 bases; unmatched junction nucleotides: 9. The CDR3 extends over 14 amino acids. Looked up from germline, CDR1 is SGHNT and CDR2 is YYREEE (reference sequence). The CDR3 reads CASSSRQGSGTQYF. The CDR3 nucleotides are TGTGCCAGCAGCTCCCGACAGGGCTCAGGGACCCAGTACTTC.

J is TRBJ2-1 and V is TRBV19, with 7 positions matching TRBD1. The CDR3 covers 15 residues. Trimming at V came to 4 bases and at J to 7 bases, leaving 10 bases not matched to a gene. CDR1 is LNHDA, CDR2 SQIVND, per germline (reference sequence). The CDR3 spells CASSTRDSALNEQFF. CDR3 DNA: TGTGCCAGTAGTACCCGGGACAGCGCTTTGAATGAGCAGTTCTTC.

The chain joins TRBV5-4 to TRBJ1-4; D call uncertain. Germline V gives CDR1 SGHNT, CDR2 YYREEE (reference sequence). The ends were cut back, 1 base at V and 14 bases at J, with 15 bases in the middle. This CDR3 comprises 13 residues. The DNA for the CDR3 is TGTGCCAGCAGCTTGAACTCCGACCTTGAGCTGTTTTTT. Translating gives CASSLNSDLELFF.